This T cell receptor (beta chain) was identified during a study of Ad26.COV2.S vaccination and SARS-CoV-2 variants. Broader study findings: CD8+ and CD4+ T cells specific for spike reportedly responded with substantial breadth after vaccination.

Treatment in this sample: roughly 19 received Ad26.COV2.S at low or high dose, single or two shots; five or six received placebo; per-sample allocation not given. Specimen acquisition occurred on day 63 following the initial vaccine or placebo injection. Profiled with immunoSEQ multiplex PCR; TCRdb holds only in-frame clones, not every one. The table includes around 270,000 clones, around nine tenths detected once. Concerning this clone itself: The antigen is undetermined.

Source: peripheral blood, taken in a trial of Ad26.COV2.S vaccine versus placebo. This TCR came from a person aged 18-65 years who received the Ad26.COV2.S COVID-19 vaccine or a placebo.

The DNA of the CDR3 is TGTGCCACCAGCAGAGATGGGAAGCGGGGGATCTACAATGAGCAGTTCTTC. Encoded protein: CATSRDGKRGIYNEQFF. V gene TRBV15 combines with J gene TRBJ2-1; 8 nucleotides align to TRBD2. The germline V gene encodes CDR1 LNHNV and CDR2 YYDKDF (reference sequence). The CDR3 has 17 residues. With 0 bases clipped from V and 3 bases from J, the junction kept 7 bases outside the gene matches.